This T cell receptor beta chain is from a study of blood T cell repertoires in COVID-19. Here immunoSEQ multiplex PCR was the method, and the copy in TCRdb shows in-frame clones only, minus some. Of more than 300,000 clones in the sample, roughly 80% were seen once. This CDR3 has 14 amino acids. V gave up 5 bases and J gave up 2 bases, with 10 bases separating them. Germline V gives CDR1 LNHDA, CDR2 SQIVND (reference sequence). For recovered donors of Cohort 3, there were two negative PCRs, clearance, or symptom resolution. The genes are TRBV19 and TRBJ1-3, with D tentatively TRBD1 (6 bases). Sample: PBMCs or T cells enriched from blood (not recorded which). The TCR sequence derives from a woman between 50 and 59 years old who had recovered from COVID-19. CDR3 amino acids: CASSPRGAGNTIYF. The CDR3 DNA is TGTGCCAGTAGTCCCAGGGGAGCTGGAAACACCATATATTTT.